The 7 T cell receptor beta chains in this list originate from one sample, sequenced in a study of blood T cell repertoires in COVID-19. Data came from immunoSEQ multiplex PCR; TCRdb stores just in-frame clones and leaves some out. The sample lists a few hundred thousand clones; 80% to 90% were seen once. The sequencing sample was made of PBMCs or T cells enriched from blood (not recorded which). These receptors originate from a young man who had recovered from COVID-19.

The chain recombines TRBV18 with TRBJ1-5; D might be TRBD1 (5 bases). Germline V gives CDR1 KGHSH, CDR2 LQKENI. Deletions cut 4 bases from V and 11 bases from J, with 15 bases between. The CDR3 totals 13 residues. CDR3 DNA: TGTGCCAGCTCACGTGACCATCTCAGGGCCCAGCATTTT. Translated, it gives CASSRDHLRAQHF.

The CDR3 DNA sequence: TGTGCCAGCAGCTGGCGCCCGACAGGGATAGTCTCCGGGGAGCTGTTTTTT. It translates to CASSWRPTGIVSGELFF. The gene calls are TRBV5-6 and TRBJ2-2, with 7 positions matching TRBD1. CDR1 is SGHDT, CDR2 YYEEEE, per germline. V trimming: 3 bases; J trimming: 6 bases; junction bases outside the gene matches: 14. CDR3 length equals 17 residues.

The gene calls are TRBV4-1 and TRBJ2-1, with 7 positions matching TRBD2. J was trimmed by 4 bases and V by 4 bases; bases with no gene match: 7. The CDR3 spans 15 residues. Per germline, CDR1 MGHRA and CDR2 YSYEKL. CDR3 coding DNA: TGCGCCAGCAGCCCTGTGGGACTAAAGTACAATGAGCAGTTCTTC. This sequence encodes CASSPVGLKYNEQFF.

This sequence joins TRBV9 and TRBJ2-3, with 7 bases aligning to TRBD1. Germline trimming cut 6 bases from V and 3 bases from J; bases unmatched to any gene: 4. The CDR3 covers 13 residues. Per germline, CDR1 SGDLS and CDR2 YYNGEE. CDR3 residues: CASTGQATDTQYF. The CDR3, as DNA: TGTGCCAGCACCGGACAGGCTACAGATACGCAGTATTTT.

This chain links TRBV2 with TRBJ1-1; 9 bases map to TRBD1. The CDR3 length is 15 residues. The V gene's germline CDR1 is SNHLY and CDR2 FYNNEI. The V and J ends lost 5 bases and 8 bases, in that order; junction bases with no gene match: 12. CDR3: CASSLLRPGQGEAFF. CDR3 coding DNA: TGTGCCAGCAGTCTTCTTCGTCCGGGACAGGGAGAAGCTTTCTTT.

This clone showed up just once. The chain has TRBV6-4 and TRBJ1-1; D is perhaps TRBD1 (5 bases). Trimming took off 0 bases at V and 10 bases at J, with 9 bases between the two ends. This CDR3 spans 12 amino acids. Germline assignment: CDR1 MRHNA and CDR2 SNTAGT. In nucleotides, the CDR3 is TGTGCCAGCAGTGACTCGTGGGGGGGAGCTTTCTTT. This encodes CASSDSWGGAFF.

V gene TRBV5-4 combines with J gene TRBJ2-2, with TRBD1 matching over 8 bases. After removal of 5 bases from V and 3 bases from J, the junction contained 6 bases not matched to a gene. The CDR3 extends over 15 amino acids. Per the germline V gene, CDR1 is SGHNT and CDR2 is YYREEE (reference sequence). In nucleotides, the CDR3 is TGTGCCAGCAGGACCACAGGGGGAGACACCGGGGAGCTGTTTTTT. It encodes CASRTTGGDTGELFF.